Below, 3 T cell receptor beta chains from the same sample are listed, as sequenced in a study of T-cell memory formation after mild COVID-19 (dated by TCRdb to 2020 to 2022). Libraries were constructed by 5' RACE. Sequenced on an Illumina NovaSeq 6000. The raw public data were reprocessed by TCRdb itself: fastp quality trimming at Q25, MiXCR clonotype calling, in-frame beta chains only. Every entry covers one CDR3 protein and lists the most common genes and DNA from its rows. The sample table holds around 150,000 distinct CDR3 sequences, of which around a third were seen once. The ten most abundant clones make up more than 10% of the sample. Sequencing was performed on PBMCs or a T cell subset sorted from them (not recorded which). The receptor source for this set is an adult woman who had mild COVID-19 (a few samples of this study predate the infection). The sample titles of this study are shuffled in the database, so cell type and time point are left out; the donor was told from shared clones.

This clonotype was counted between two and nine times. This sequence joins TRBV29-1 and TRBJ2-7, with 7 bases lining up with TRBD1. V gave up 6 bases and J gave up 4 bases; unmatched junction bases: 9. This CDR3 contains 13 residues. CDR1 and CDR2 (germline): SQVTM, ANQGSEA. The CDR3 nucleotides read TGCAGCGTGTCCCGGGACAGTCCTTACGAGCAGTACTTC. Translated, it gives CSVSRDSPYEQYF.

The V gene is TRBV7-9, the J gene TRBJ1-5; D possibly corresponds to TRBD1 (5 bases). The CDR3 is 15 residues long. V shed 5 bases and J shed 7 bases, with 18 bases lying between them. CDR1 is SEHNR and CDR2 is FQNEAQ in the germline V gene (reference sequence). CDR3: CASSIGTNRSQPQHF. CDR3 DNA: TGTGCCAGCAGCATCGGGACGAACCGGTCCCAGCCCCAGCATTTT.

This clonotype was observed at least ten times. The rearrangement joins TRBV7-9 to TRBJ1-2, with unresolved D. The CDR3 is made up of 12 amino acids. Germline-derived CDR1 and CDR2 are SEHNR and FQNEAQ (reference sequence). Trimming removed 5 bases from V and 4 bases from J, with 8 bases in between. The CDR3 coding sequence is TGTGCCAGCAGCCAGGACTTCTATGGCTACACCTTC. It codes for CASSQDFYGYTF.